This TCR beta chain appears in the sequencing data of a study of shared T cell receptors in the human thymus. TCRdb's copy holds only in-frame clones and misses some; the assay was immunoSEQ multiplex PCR. The sample includes approximately 580,000 clones, 75% to 85% of them seen just once. The same sample was also used in a study of human thymus T cells.

The sequenced sample consisted of thymocytes. The sequence derives from a boy less than two years old with a congenital heart defect.

CDR3 residues: CASSLDPGYEQYF. CDR3 coding DNA: TGTGCCAGCAGCTTAGATCCGGGCTACGAGCAGTACTTC. The chain carries TRBV7-6 and TRBJ2-7; D remains unclear. The germline V gene encodes CDR1 SGHVS and CDR2 FNYEAQ. Trimming cost V 1 base and J 3 bases, with 7 bases left between them. The CDR3 is 13 residues long.